The rows below give T cell receptor beta chains drawn from one sample of a study of OX40 agonist ivuxolimab in advanced cancers. Measured with immunoSEQ multiplex PCR; TCRdb has only the in-frame clones, and not every one. The sample records nearly 95,000 clones, roughly 94% being singletons. The sequencing used CD4+ or CD8+ T cells sorted from blood, collected in a trial of the OX40 agonist ivuxolimab. Receptors originate from an adult with an advanced solid tumor such as melanoma, head and neck, liver or kidney cancer. The CDR3 runs from the conserved cysteine through the conserved F or W. The order of the fields is V gene, J gene, CDR3 protein.

TRBV9	TRBJ1-2	CASSVGGYYGYTF
TRBV19	TRBJ2-3	CASSAGPFTDTQYF
TRBV27	TRBJ1-5	CASSFKGLQPQHF
TRBV6-5	TRBJ1-5	CASSYKGQGGQPQHF
TRBV28	TRBJ1-2	CASGARAGYTF
TRBV6-6	TRBJ2-7	CASSYPGTEQYF
TRBV28	TRBJ2-1	CASSRQGGYEQFF
TRBV30	TRBJ2-1	CAWSSGATPTYNEQFF
TRBV2	TRBJ2-3	CASSEAPPGSPTDTQYF
TRBV5-6	TRBJ2-7	CASSYGTGSYEQYF
TRBV9	TRBJ2-7	CASSTREPSYEQYF
TRBV4-1	TRBJ2-7	CASSQVLGYEQYF
TRBV7-2	TRBJ1-2	CASSLDGGPYGYTF
TRBV30	TRBJ1-5	CAWSGKGSQPQHF
TRBV20-1	TRBJ1-1	CSARGYTEAFF
TRBV7-9	TRBJ2-5	CASSLVGRQETQYF
TRBV6-6	TRBJ1-5	CASSSRSEPQHF
TRBV9	TRBJ2-1	CASSAAGDHNEQFF
TRBV9	TRBJ2-1	CASSVEASGGRDEQFF
TRBV19	TRBJ1-1	CASSIGTNTEAFF
TRBV27	TRBJ2-3	CASSLGTSPDTQYF
TRBV27	TRBJ1-3	CASSTGTGFGNTIYF
TRBV28	TRBJ1-2	CASGRGVEANYGYTF